Below are 30 T cell receptor beta chains sequenced from a single sample in a study of OX40 agonist ivuxolimab in advanced cancers. Libraries were constructed by the immunoSEQ multiplex PCR assay. Imported from immuneACCESS, the table was reduced by TCRdb to in-frame sequences with V and J called. These copies leave out some clones; in studies compared against another copy, an unresolved V gene accounts for under half, and the cause of the remainder is not known. The sample has around 46,000 clones on record, approximately 77% of them singletons. About 2.7% of the sample is held by the ten biggest clonotypes. The sample in question was CD4+ or CD8+ T cells sorted from blood, obtained in a trial of the OX40 agonist ivuxolimab. The receptors here all came from an adult with an advanced solid tumor such as melanoma, head and neck, liver or kidney cancer.

The chain joins TRBV27 to TRBJ2-7, with 10 nucleotides matching TRBD1. J lost 1 base, V lost 8 bases, and 8 bases had no gene match. Looked up from germline, CDR1 is MNHEY and CDR2 is SMNVEV (reference sequence). The CDR3 is 15 amino acids. CDR3 in amino acids: CASHRGQGVSYEQYF. For the CDR3, the DNA is TGTGCCAGCCACCGTGGACAGGGGGTATCCTACGAGCAGTACTTC.

The chain links TRBV28 to TRBJ1-2; D is possibly TRBD1 (5 bases). Germline-derived CDR1 and CDR2 are MDHEN and SYDVKM. Trimming took 7 bases from V and 4 from J, leaving 16 bases between them. CDR3 length: 14 amino acids. CDR3 sequence reads: CASNKARALYGYTF. The CDR3 nucleotides are TGTGCCAGCAACAAAGCCAGGGCCCTCTATGGCTACACCTTC.

This chain joins TRBV6-6 and TRBJ1-2; 7 nucleotides line up with TRBD1. Germline CDR1 is MNHNY and CDR2 is SVGAGI (reference sequence). V was pared by 8 bases and J by 5 bases, with 5 bases of the junction left unmatched. The CDR3 is 12 amino acids. In nucleotides, the CDR3 is TGTGCCAGCGCCGGGACAGAATATGGCTACACCTTC. As protein: CASAGTEYGYTF.

The V and J genes are TRBV5-6 and TRBJ2-1, with D perhaps TRBD1 (6 bases). This CDR3 is built from 13 residues. V was pared by 7 bases and J by 5 bases, with 13 bases between. Germline CDR1 reads SGHDT; CDR2 reads YYEEEE. CDR3 region: CASQLGGHNEQFF. DNA for the CDR3: TGTGCCAGCCAGCTTGGGGGCCACAATGAGCAGTTCTTC. Full variable domain (outside the CDR3, taken from reference TRBV5-6 and TRBJ2-1): DAGVTQSPTHLIKTRGQQVTLRCSPKSGHDTVSWYQQALGQGPQFIFQYYEEEERQRGNFPDRFSGHQFPNYSSELNVNALLLGDSALYLCASQLGGHNEQFFGPGTRLTVL.

The rearrangement uses TRBV5-1 and TRBJ2-5; TRBD1 matches 9 bases. CDR3 size: 16 residues. CDR1 is SGHRS and CDR2 is YFSETQ in the germline V gene. With 2 bases clipped from V and 2 bases from J, the junction kept 7 bases outside the gene matches. The CDR3 here is CASSFSGGQGQETQYF. CDR3 in DNA: TGCGCCAGCAGCTTCAGTGGGGGACAGGGACAAGAGACCCAGTACTTC.

The V gene is TRBV5-1, the J gene TRBJ2-7; D perhaps matches TRBD2 (6 bases). V lost 4 bases and J 2 bases, leaving 13 bases between the germline ends. This CDR3 spans 14 amino acids. CDR1 SGHRS and CDR2 YFSETQ come from the germline V gene. CDR3 coding DNA: TGCGCCAGCAGCGAAGGGGCGGGGACCTACGAGCAGTACTTC. This encodes CASSEGAGTYEQYF.

This clone is medium-sized within its sample. This chain uses TRBV5-8 with TRBJ1-5, with D possibly matching TRBD1 (5 bases). Looked up from germline, CDR1 is SGHTS and CDR2 is YDEGEE. This CDR3 is 17 amino acids long. Trimming pared 6 bases from V and 2 bases from J, leaving 21 bases between. The CDR3: CASKDGGFLGGNQPQHF. The CDR3 DNA follows: TGTGCCAGCAAGGATGGAGGCTTCCTGGGGGGCAATCAGCCCCAGCATTTT.

The rearrangement links TRBV2 to TRBJ1-2; 8 bases fit TRBD1. This CDR3 has 17 residues. Germline assignment: CDR1 SNHLY and CDR2 FYNNEI. Unmatched junction bases numbered 14, after V lost 6 bases and J lost 2 bases. The CDR3 DNA follows: TGTGCCAGCAGCACCCCCGGGACAGGCCTTCAAAACTATGGCTACACCTTC. It specifies CASSTPGTGLQNYGYTF.

This clone was counted between two and nine times. The chain links TRBV6-6 to TRBJ2-1; 7 positions match TRBD2. V lost 6 bases and J lost 5; bases outside the gene matches: 4. The CDR3 totals 13 residues. Germline V lookup: CDR1 MNHNY, CDR2 SVGAGI (reference sequence). This CDR3 reads CASRASGDNEQFF. The CDR3 region has the DNA TGTGCCAGCAGGGCTAGCGGCGACAATGAGCAGTTCTTC.

This clone has more than one count but fewer than ten. The V gene is TRBV18, the J gene TRBJ2-2, with no clear D. The ends were cut back, 3 bases at V and 7 bases at J, with 15 bases in the middle. The CDR3 is made up of 15 amino acids. Germline V gene data show CDR1 as KGHSH and CDR2 as LQKENI. CDR3 sequence (DNA): TGTGCCAGCTCACCGGTCAAGGGTCTGATCGGGGAGCTGTTTTTT. Translation: CASSPVKGLIGELFF.

This chain connects TRBV2 to TRBJ2-7; D unresolved. Trimming shortened V by 7 bases and J by 3 bases, and 16 bases separated the two germline ends. The CDR3 length is 14 residues. Germline assignment: CDR1 SNHLY and CDR2 FYNNEI. This chain's CDR3 is CASKWTYSVYEQYF. The DNA of the CDR3 is TGTGCCAGCAAGTGGACCTACTCTGTCTACGAGCAGTACTTC.

The genes are TRBV7-9 and TRBJ1-1; no firm D call. Germline V lookup: CDR1 SEHNR, CDR2 FQNEAQ (reference sequence). There are 18 residues in the CDR3. Trimming stripped 5 bases from V and 4 bases from J, with 26 bases between. The CDR3 sequence is CASSPTLSDGSLRTEAFF. CDR3 coding DNA: TGTGCCAGCAGCCCGACCTTGAGTGACGGCTCGTTACGCACTGAAGCTTTCTTT.

The chain carries TRBV28 and TRBJ2-5; possibly TRBD1 for D (6 bases). This CDR3 comprises 13 residues. V was trimmed by 10 bases and J by 2 bases, leaving 14 bases between them. Germline V CDR1 and CDR2: MDHEN, SYDVKM. The CDR3 sequence is CATRQDPQETQYF. Here the CDR3 DNA reads TGTGCCACCCGACAGGATCCACAAGAGACCCAGTACTTC.

The DNA of the CDR3 is TGTGCCAGCAGGATTCTAGCGGTGATCCAAGAGACCCAGTACTTC. Residues: CASRILAVIQETQYF. The chain has TRBV6-6 and TRBJ2-5; 7 bases agree with TRBD2. Unmatched junction bases numbered 8, after V lost 6 bases and J lost 1 base. From germline, CDR1 is MNHNY and CDR2 SVGAGI (reference sequence). CDR3 length: 15 residues.

The chain employs TRBV28 and TRBJ2-1; 13 nucleotides align to TRBD2. V was clipped by 5 bases and J by 9 bases; unmatched bases: 13. Germline V lookup: CDR1 MDHEN, CDR2 SYDVKM. The CDR3 contains 17 residues. The CDR3 is CASSPSSGLAGFGEQFF. The CDR3 DNA follows: TGTGCCAGCAGTCCCTCTTCGGGACTAGCGGGATTCGGTGAGCAGTTCTTC.

This chain joins TRBV19 and TRBJ1-3; D remains unclear. The CDR3 extends over 13 amino acids. Germline V gives CDR1 LNHDA, CDR2 SQIVND (reference sequence). CDR3 loop: CASEDRDRNTIYF. The CDR3 coding sequence is TGTGCTTCGGAGGATAGGGATCGAAACACCATATATTTT. The variable domain in full, with the rest retrieved from reference TRBV19 and TRBJ1-3, is DGGITQSPKYLFRKEGQNVTLSCEQNLNHDAMYWYRQDPGQGLRLIYYSQIVNDFQKGDIAEGYSVSREKKESFPLTVTSAQKNPTAFYLCASEDRDRNTIYFGEGSWLTVV.

The V call is TRBV30, the J call TRBJ2-2; D ambiguous. This CDR3 is 15 amino acids long. CDR1 is GTSNPN, CDR2 SVGIG, per germline (reference sequence). V shed 2 bases and J shed 0 bases, with 10 bases lying between them. CDR3 loop: CAWSREFANTGELFF. CDR3 bases: TGTGCCTGGAGTCGAGAGTTCGCGAACACCGGGGAGCTGTTTTTT.

The chain links TRBV19 to TRBJ1-1, with D maybe TRBD1 (6 bases). Looked up from germline, CDR1 is LNHDA and CDR2 is SQIVND (reference sequence). Deletions cut 1 base from V and 1 base from J, with 19 bases between. The CDR3 totals 18 residues. The CDR3 DNA follows: TGTGCCAGTAGTATAGTCGTGACAGGAGATGCTTGGAACACTGAAGCTTTCTTT. Its protein product is CASSIVVTGDAWNTEAFF.

The rearrangement links TRBV9 to TRBJ1-4; D gene unclear. This CDR3 region has 15 residues. Per germline, CDR1 SGDLS and CDR2 YYNGEE. Trimming cost V 6 bases and J 6 bases, with 18 bases left between them. CDR3 nucleotide sequence: TGTGCCAGCAACACAGATGGTGTGAGGGATGAAAAACTGTTTTTT. This encodes CASNTDGVRDEKLFF. The full variable domain, rest sourced from reference TRBV9 and TRBJ1-4, is DSGVTQTPKHLITATGQRVTLRCSPRSGDLSVYWYQQSLDQGLQFLIQYYNGEERAKGNILERFSAQQFPDLHSELNLSSLELGDSALYFCASNTDGVRDEKLFFGSGTQLSVL.

V is TRBV6-6 and J is TRBJ1-2; 7 bases fit TRBD1. The CDR3 has 16 residues. The V segment lost 5 bases and the J segment 2 bases; nucleotides outside the gene matches: 11. The germline CDR1 and CDR2 sequences are MNHNY and SVGAGI (reference sequence). This chain's CDR3 is CASSPSGTVLNYGYTF. CDR3 in DNA: TGTGCCAGCAGTCCCTCCGGGACAGTTCTAAACTATGGCTACACCTTC.

The chain combines TRBV7-8 with TRBJ2-1; no clear D gene. CDR1 and CDR2 from the germline V gene are SGHVS and FQNEAQ. Trimming took 3 bases from V and 9 from J, leaving 12 bases between them. The CDR3 covers 13 residues. CDR3 DNA sequence: TGTGCCAGCAGCTTTATGGAGTCATCTGAGCAGTTCTTC. Its protein product is CASSFMESSEQFF.

This clone appeared a few times. The genes are TRBV6-1 and TRBJ1-5, with D unclear. V lost 6 bases and J lost 5, with 8 bases in between. The CDR3 loop spans 12 amino acids. Germline V gene data show CDR1 as MNHNS and CDR2 as SASEGT. The CDR3 DNA follows: TGTGCCAGCAGGCTGGCGGATCAGCCCCAGCATTTT. Residues: CASRLADQPQHF.

This clone was detected only once. The genes are TRBV28 and TRBJ2-5; tentative D call: TRBD2 (5 bases). V was pared by 5 bases and J by 2 bases, with 12 bases between. Looked up from germline, CDR1 is MDHEN and CDR2 is SYDVKM. The CDR3 has 14 residues. The CDR3 region has the DNA TGTGCCAGCAGTCCCACCGGGGTGCAAGAGACCCAGTACTTC. This sequence encodes CASSPTGVQETQYF.

The chain recombines TRBV28 with TRBJ2-3, with D hard to call. The CDR3 has 13 amino acids. In germline, CDR1 is MDHEN, CDR2 SYDVKM. The V and J ends lost 3 bases and 7 bases respectively, with 11 bases between them. DNA for the CDR3: TGTGCCAGCAGTTTTTCGACGAGATATACGCAGTATTTT. It specifies CASSFSTRYTQYF.

The J gene is TRBJ1-6, the V gene TRBV13; D remains unclear. The CDR3 is 12 amino acids. Germline CDR1 is PRHDT and CDR2 is FYEKMQ (reference sequence). V was pared by 3 bases and J by 11 bases, with 8 bases between. The CDR3 bases are TGTGCCAGCAGCTTTCAAAGGCCACCCCTCCACTTT. It specifies CASSFQRPPLHF.

The chain combines TRBV7-6 with TRBJ2-7; TRBD2 matches 12 bases. The CDR3 covers 16 residues. Losses at the gene ends were 1 base for V and 6 bases for J; bases not matched to a gene: 7. CDR1 is SGHVS and CDR2 is FNYEAQ in the germline V gene. The CDR3 spells CASSLGQLAGGLEQYF. The CDR3 DNA reads TGTGCCAGCAGCTTAGGCCAGCTAGCGGGAGGGCTCGAGCAGTACTTC.

The CDR3 region is CASRDDAKGEQYF. The DNA of the CDR3 is TGTGCCAGCAGGGACGATGCCAAGGGGGAGCAGTACTTC. The chain recombines TRBV6-5 with TRBJ2-7; D is possibly TRBD1 (5 bases). Germline V gives CDR1 MNHEY, CDR2 SVGAGI. This CDR3 comprises 13 residues. V was pared by 6 bases and J by 7 bases, with 16 bases between.

The CDR3 DNA sequence: TGTGCCAGCAGGGCCGGGACAGTTAATGAGCAGTTCTTC. Protein sequence: CASRAGTVNEQFF. The rearrangement joins TRBV2 to TRBJ2-1; 7 nucleotides align to TRBD1. This CDR3 contains 13 residues. J gave up 7 bases and V 6 bases, and 6 bases lay outside the gene matches. Germline CDR1 reads SNHLY; CDR2 reads FYNNEI.

V gene TRBV2 combines with J gene TRBJ1-6, with 7 bases identical to TRBD1. J gave up 3 bases and V 8 bases, and 4 bases lay outside the gene matches. Germline CDR1 SNHLY, CDR2 FYNNEI. The CDR3 contains 14 residues. Here the CDR3 reads CASGRDSYNSPLHF. The CDR3 DNA follows: TGTGCCAGCGGCCGGGACAGCTATAATTCACCCCTCCACTTT.

V and J are TRBV7-9 and TRBJ2-3, with no clear D. V was cut by 4 bases and J by 2 bases, with 16 bases left in between. Germline lookup yields CDR1 SEHNR and CDR2 FQNEAQ (reference sequence). The CDR3 loop spans 16 amino acids. CDR3 residues: CASSSPEWEDTDTQYF. The CDR3 DNA is TGTGCCAGCAGCTCCCCAGAATGGGAAGACACAGATACGCAGTATTTT. The full variable domain, with the rest looked up from reference TRBV7-9 and TRBJ2-3, is DTGVSQNPRHKITKRGQNVTFRCDPISEHNRLYWYRQTLGQGPEFLTYFQNEAQLEKSRLLSDRFSAERPKGSFSTLEIQRTEQGDSAMYLCASSSPEWEDTDTQYFGPGTRLTVL.